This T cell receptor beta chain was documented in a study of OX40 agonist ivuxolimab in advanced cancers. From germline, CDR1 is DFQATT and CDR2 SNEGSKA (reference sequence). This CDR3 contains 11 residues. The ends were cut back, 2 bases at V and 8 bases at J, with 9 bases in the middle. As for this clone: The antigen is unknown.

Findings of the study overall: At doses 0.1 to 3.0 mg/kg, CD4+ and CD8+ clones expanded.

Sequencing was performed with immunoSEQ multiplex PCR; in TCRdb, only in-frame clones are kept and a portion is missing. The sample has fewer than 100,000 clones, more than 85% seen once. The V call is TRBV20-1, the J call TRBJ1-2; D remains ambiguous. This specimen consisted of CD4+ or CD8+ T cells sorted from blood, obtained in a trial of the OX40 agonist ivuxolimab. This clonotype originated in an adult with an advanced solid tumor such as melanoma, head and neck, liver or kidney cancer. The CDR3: CSARIARGYTF. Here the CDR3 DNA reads TGCAGTGCTAGAATAGCCAGGGGCTACACCTTC.